This T cell receptor beta chain was obtained from a study of T cells after yellow fever vaccination (dated by TCRdb to the late 2010s). For the wider study: The SMART-Seq v4 Ultra Low Input RNA kit was used to prepare libraries from fractions with low cell numbers. Two healthy male donors, one aged 18 to 30 and one aged 30 to 40 years, were included in the cohort. Bulk TCR alpha and beta repertoires were sequenced longitudinally to track T-cell clones before and after primary and booster YFV17D yellow fever vaccination. Bulk PBMC replicates and cell subsets were isolated from blood drawn at multiple timepoints before and after both primary and secondary immunization.

Sample treatment or condition, as interpreted from the label and publication: live attenuated yellow fever vaccine strain. At every blood-draw timepoint, two biological replicates of bulk PBMCs were collected. A standard Ficoll-Paque protocol was used to isolate PBMCs from peripheral blood. RNA was extracted with TriZol from bulk PBMCs, CD4 and CD8 fractions, and dextramer-positive and dextramer-negative fractions. This clonotype was counted only a few times. Its target antigen remains unknown. Base qualities are not recorded, but no much larger clone differs from it by a single base. TCR cDNA was made using 5'RACE template switching, a step that added a universal primer site and unique molecular identifiers. cDNA synthesis was primed from both the TCR alpha and TCR beta constant segments. Library amplification used two PCR steps, and the second PCR step added sample barcodes and sequencing adapters. Sequencing of libraries was performed on Illumina HiSeq 2500 (2x100 bp) or NovaSeq (2x150 bp). From the authors' description of their analysis: Demultiplexing of reads and collapsing into UMI consensus sequences were performed with MIGEC, and V(D)J alignment was carried out with MiXCR. Vaccine-responding clonotypes were defined with edgeR using replicate PBMC samples, requiring FDR below 0.01 and a log2 fold change above 5 up to day 15. Each bulk clonotype received a CD4 or CD8 identity based on whether the sequenced CD4 or CD8 repertoire contained that clonotype at higher abundance. TCRdb reprocessed the public reads (quality trimming at Q25 with fastp, clone calling with MiXCR) and kept in-frame beta chains. Duplicate CDR3 protein sequences are folded into a single record with the most common DNA and genes. Here the V and J calls rest on TCRdb's processing, not on the authors' analysis. This sample lists roughly 500,000 distinct CDR3 sequences; about 19% were detected once. Of the sample, roughly an eighth falls within the top ten clones.

The germline V gene provides CDR1 SGHRS and CDR2 YFSETQ. The CDR3, from cysteine to phenylalanine, totals 14 residues. Kept here is only the CDR3 DNA, which spans 42 bases and is read in frame from base 1. V is cut back by 4 bases and J by 7 bases, with 10 bases in the junction unmatched. Paper-wide results and their limitations: After the booster, most of the clones that had expanded following primary vaccination were detected again (roughly 97% of CD4 and 80% to 90% of CD8), which suggests that memory was broadly maintained. A small fraction of clonotypes appeared in both the CD4 and CD8 compartments, likely as a result of convergent recombination. Only two donors were included in the study, so the extent to which the findings can be generalized is limited. Compared with the primary T-cell response, the secondary T-cell response was faster but weaker, reaching its peak on day 5 rather than on day 15. FACS-sorted repertoires could contain abundant contaminating clonotypes from the bulk population, so computational filtering was required.

The sequence links TRBV5-1 to TRBJ2-5, with 7 bases aligning to TRBD1. The sample in question was PBMCs, obtained 15 days after the yellow fever booster vaccination. This clonotype was sampled from a man in his thirties or forties who received the YFV17D yellow fever vaccine. The DNA sequence reads TGCGCCAGCAGCCTGCGGACAGGAGGAGGGACCCAGTACTTC. The translation is CASSLRTGGGTQYF.